This T cell receptor beta chain was sequenced during a study of T-cell memory formation after mild COVID-19 (dated by TCRdb to the early 2020s). Broadly, across the study: Most TCR sequence clusters were specific to one of the two donors. In a couple of donors, T-cell clones that expanded and contracted after mild COVID-19 were followed by sequencing TCRalpha and TCRbeta repertoires longitudinally. Two young, previously healthy adult volunteers, one female and one male, were included in the cohort.

The study at large found these results: Balanced CD4/CD8 phenotypes were observed for clones contracting from day 15 to 85, whereas a bias towards CD4+ was observed for a second wave of clones expanding from day 15 to 37. The second-wave clones that peaked on day 37 were not confirmed to be SARS-CoV-2 specific. Some responding clones were detected in pre-infection memory, which suggested that pre-existing cross-reactive memory T cells had joined the SARS-CoV-2 response. The study included only a couple of mild cases, and larger cohorts that include severe cases with pre-infection samples were judged to be necessary. Contracting CD4+ clones turned up mainly in the CM and EM memory subsets, whereas EMRA was where CD8+ clones were enriched.

Instrument used: Illumina NovaSeq 6000. Using 5'RACE with constant-segment primers, TCRalpha and TCRbeta cDNA libraries were constructed, with sample barcodes and unique molecular identifiers added in the process. Trizol reagent was used to extract RNA from every sample. Library amplification was performed in two PCR steps, and a second sample barcode and Illumina TruSeq adapters were introduced in the second step. Sequencing of the libraries was done on an Illumina NovaSeq, producing 2 x 150 bp paired-end reads. From the authors' description of their analysis: Demultiplexing of reads and collapsing into UMI-guided consensus sequences were performed with migec v1.2.7. With mixcr v2.1.11, UMI consensuses were aligned to TRA and TRB V and J templates and assembled into clonotypes. A clonotype was counted as expanded or contracted only if both edgeR and NoisET called the change significant, with noise models trained on biological replicates. For edgeR calls, the cutoffs were a false discovery rate-adjusted p below 0.01 and a log2 fold-change threshold of 1. PCA with hierarchical clustering of max-normalized trajectories of the 1000 most abundant clonotypes was used as exploratory dynamics analysis. The CD4 or CD8 phenotype of responding clones was assigned using the separately sequenced CD4+ and CD8+ repertoires. TCRdb's own reprocessing of the public reads used fastp at Q25 and MiXCR and kept productive beta chains. Here each entry gathers all rows of one CDR3 protein and keeps the most common genes and DNA. V and J calls and clone size were set by TCRdb, not the authors. This sample has some 250,000 distinct CDR3 sequences in its table, and roughly a tenth of those were observed once. More than 20% of the sample goes to the ten largest clones.

From its cysteine to its phenylalanine, the CDR3 spans 13 amino acids. Here the CDR3 DNA is all that survives: 39 bases in frame from base 1. The V and J ends are trimmed by 9 bases and 1 base, leaving 11 bases between them. For CDR1 and CDR2, the germline V gene lists SNHLY and FYNNEI. Remarks on this clonotype: It has no known antigen specificity. No base-level quality is on record; no much larger clone is a single base apart.

PBMCs were isolated by Ficoll-Paque density gradient centrifugation. The sequence joins TRBV2 to TRBJ2-3; tentative D gene TRBD1, with 5 bases matching. Sequenced input: PBMCs or a T cell subset sorted from them (not recorded which). The origin of this receptor is a young man who had mild COVID-19 (a few samples of this study predate the infection). The sample titles of this study are shuffled in the database, so cell type and time point are left out; the donor was told from shared clones. The sequenced DNA: TGTGCCAGTACGGAGACAGGCACAGATACGCAGTATTTT. Its translation is CASTETGTDTQYF.